The text below deals with one TCR beta chain. There is no known antigen for this receptor. No per-base quality is available; no much larger clone lies one base away. These data come from a study of blood T cell repertoires in COVID-19 (TCRdb year 2020). Concerning the study at large: The collaborator samples originated in the United States, Italy and Spain and spanned the acute and convalescent phases of COVID-19. The material from the prospective study consisted of cDNA or gDNA derived from T cells, B-cell-depleted T cells, or PBMCs. Deeply sampled blood TCRbeta repertoires from subjects exposed to, actively infected with, or recovered from COVID-19 were included in the dataset. The repertoires were released in a freely available public database meant as a resource for research on the immune response to SARS-CoV-2. The samples were drawn from the first 160 participants of the ongoing ImmuneRACE study and from 1,254 subjects provided by 6 global collaborators. Nearly every sample came with metadata listing a de-identified subject ID, COVID-19 status, age in years and sex. HLA class I and class II types, where available, came from metadata supplied by the sample provider rather than from assay-based typing. The investigation overall reported the following: The amount of clinical and demographic metadata varied by source and participant and was provided uncurated.

TCRbeta CDR3 regions were amplified from genomic DNA by means of the immunoSEQ Assay, a bias-controlled multiplex PCR. The authors' pipeline ran thus. The number of nucleated cells in each sample was estimated from the amplification of reference gene primers within the assay. Sequence reads were collapsed and filtered to measure the absolute abundance of every unique TCRbeta CDR3 rearrangement. Productive Simpson clonality was computed per sample as the square root of Simpson's diversity index over productive rearrangements. In its TCRdb copy, this immuneACCESS table keeps in-frame sequences only and misses some clones. Where compared with another copy, unresolved V genes explain less than half of these, and the others have no known cause. V, J and clone size are taken as reported in that table, and D and trimming were inferred from the DNA itself. Present in this sample are roughly 210,000 clones, around 84% of which were seen just once. Of the sample, roughly a tenth is held by the ten largest clones.

Trimming removed 2 bases from V and 3 bases from J; the gene matches leave 8 bases unexplained. Sequences SGHDT (CDR1) and YYEEEE (CDR2) are obtained from the germline V gene. The CDR3 starts with the cysteine, ends with the phenylalanine, and has 17 residues. The entry retains the CDR3 DNA only, 51 bases that are in frame from base 1. At one collaborating source in Seattle, patients were enrolled during active infection and were followed longitudinally through the course of disease. Each collaborating institution followed its own protocols to collect whole blood in K2EDTA tubes. For TCRbeta analysis, collaborators shipped samples as frozen whole blood, isolated PBMCs, or DNA extracted from either of those sample types.

The V gene is TRBV5-6 and the J gene is TRBJ2-2, with 9 junctional bases fitting TRBD1. The specimen was peripheral blood. This TCR was sampled from an elderly woman with COVID-19, enrolled during active disease. The base sequence is TGTGCCAGCAGCTTACGAAGGACAGGGGCTGACACCGGGGAGCTGTTTTTT. Its translation is CASSLRRTGADTGELFF.